This TCR beta chain appears in the sequencing data of a study of blood T cell repertoires in COVID-19. The CDR3 is made up of 17 amino acids. The J segment lost 8 bases and the V segment lost 4 bases, leaving 15 bases of the junction unmatched. CDR1 is MRHNA and CDR2 is SNTAGT in the germline V gene. The repertoire was sequenced with immunoSEQ multiplex PCR; TCRdb's copy has only in-frame clones and lacks some. The top ten clones hold around 3.6% of a sample with 210,000 or so clones, 80% to 90% of them seen once. The sequence was collected from a woman aged 25 to 39 who had been exposed to COVID-19. V gene TRBV6-4 combines with J gene TRBJ1-2; 11 bases line up with TRBD1. Sequencing input: PBMCs or T cells enriched from blood (not recorded which). The CDR3 loop reads CASSVSFSPGQGGGYTF. In DNA, the CDR3 is TGTGCCAGCAGTGTATCCTTCTCTCCGGGACAGGGGGGAGGCTACACCTTC.